These T cell receptor beta chains were read from a single sample in a study of regulatory T cells in long-lasting Graves disease. One entry per CDR3 protein results from TCRdb running MiXCR on the multiplex PCR reads. The sample includes a few hundred thousand distinct CDR3 sequences, approximately 14% of them seen just once. These data were likewise used in another study, on T cells in Graves' hyperthyroidism and ophthalmopathy.

The sample consisted of peripheral blood mononuclear cells (PBMCs), taken at new diagnosis, from a patient treated with antithyroid drugs. These receptors came from a woman in her 50s with Graves disease. CDR3s include the opening cysteine and the closing phenylalanine or tryptophan. A D gene is named only where the DNA matches it firmly. Clone size, where shown, is once, few, many, or a class for clones that have expanded.

.,.,TRBV12-3/TRBV12-4,TRBJ2-2,TGTGCCAGCAGTTTTGAGGGGTCCACCGGGGAGCTGTTTTTT,CASSFEGSTGELFF
.,.,TRBV5-5,TRBJ1-1,TGTGCCAGCAGCAACAGACTTGGTGAAGCTTTCTTT,CASSNRLGEAFF
many,TRBD1,TRBV30,TRBJ2-7,TGTGCCTGGGAGGCTGGACAGGGAAACGAGCAGTACTTC,CAWEAGQGNEQYF
few,.,TRBV4-1,TRBJ2-7,TGCGCCAGCAGCCAAGTTTTGGGGGCATCCTACGAGCAGTACTTC,CASSQVLGASYEQYF
.,.,TRBV6-2/TRBV6-3,TRBJ1-5,TGTGCCAGCAGTTACTCTTTTCGTCAGCCCCAGCATTTT,CASSYSFRQPQHF
few,TRBD2,TRBV3-1,TRBJ2-7,TGTGCCAGCAGCACGTTAGGTGGACTAGTGGGATACGAGCAGTACTTC,CASSTLGGLVGYEQYF
many,TRBD2,TRBV6-2/TRBV6-3,TRBJ2-1,TGTGCCAGCCTTGGACTAGCTATCAATGAGCAGTTCTTC,CASLGLAINEQFF
many,.,TRBV29-1,TRBJ1-1,TGCAGCGTGATGTTGTCAGACCACACTGAAGCTTTCTTT,CSVMLSDHTEAFF
many,.,TRBV5-1,TRBJ2-3,TGCGCCAGCAGCTTGGAAGATACGCAGTATTTT,CASSLEDTQYF
.,TRBD1,TRBV28,TRBJ2-3,TGTGCCAGCAGTGCAACCGGGACAGGGCTGACAGATACGCAGTATTTT,CASSATGTGLTDTQYF
many,.,TRBV12-3/TRBV12-4,TRBJ2-7,TGTGCCAGCAGTTTAGCCCCCCGGGCCTCGGGCGAGCAGTACTTC,CASSLAPRASGEQYF
many,TRBD1,TRBV28,TRBJ1-1,TGTGCCAGCAGTTTGCCGGGACAGGGATCCACTGAAGCTTTCTTT,CASSLPGQGSTEAFF
.,.,TRBV9,TRBJ2-1,TGTGCCAGCAGCGTAGTTAACGGGATTTACAATGAGCAGTTCTTC,CASSVVNGIYNEQFF
many,TRBD1,TRBV6-1,TRBJ1-4,TGTGCCAGCAGTGAAGCGCCTGTGACAGGGGGCGTTAATGAAAAACTGTTTTTT,CASSEAPVTGGVNEKLFF
few,.,TRBV6-2/TRBV6-3,TRBJ2-7,TGTGCCAGCAGTACAAGGGGATACGAGCAGTACTTC,CASSTRGYEQYF
few,TRBD1,TRBV4-1,TRBJ2-2,TGCGCCAGCAGCCAGAATACAGGGGCGAACACCGGGGAGCTGTTTTTT,CASSQNTGANTGELFF
many,.,TRBV29-1,TRBJ2-1,TGCAGCGTTGAACGCCTGAGCTCCTACAATGAGCAGTTCTTC,CSVERLSSYNEQFF
few,.,TRBV18,TRBJ2-7,TGTGCCAGCTCACCACTTGGGTCAGGGAACCCCATATTCTACGAGCAGTACTTC,CASSPLGSGNPIFYEQYF
many,.,TRBV12-3/TRBV12-4,TRBJ2-7,TGTGCCAGCAGTTTGGGCAGGGTGTACGAGCAGTACTTC,CASSLGRVYEQYF
few,TRBD1,TRBV30,TRBJ1-2,TGTGCCTGGAACCTACAGGGGAACTATGGCTACACCTTC,CAWNLQGNYGYTF
many,.,TRBV5-1,TRBJ2-7,TGCGCCAGCATAGGCCCCTCCTACGAGCAGTACTTC,CASIGPSYEQYF
many,TRBD2,TRBV6-1,TRBJ2-3,TGTGCCAGCCTTGTATATAGCGGGCGCACAGATACGCAGTATTTT,CASLVYSGRTDTQYF
many,.,TRBV6-1,TRBJ2-3,TGTGCCAGCAGTCCTGGACTCCACACAGATACGCAGTATTTT,CASSPGLHTDTQYF
many,.,TRBV28,TRBJ2-1,TGTGCCAGCAGTTCCGGACTCCAACCATTCAATGAGCAGTTCTTC,CASSSGLQPFNEQFF
.,TRBD1,TRBV28,TRBJ1-6,TGTGCCAGCAGACCCCACAGGGGGCGTAATTCACCCCTCCACTTT,CASRPHRGRNSPLHF
few,.,TRBV5-6,TRBJ1-5,TGTGCCAGCAGCTTTGGGACGATCAATCAGCCCCAGCATTTT,CASSFGTINQPQHF
many,TRBD1,TRBV28,TRBJ1-5,TGTGCCAGCAGTTTAGCAGGGGGGTTTCAGCCCCAGCATTTT,CASSLAGGFQPQHF
few,.,TRBV12-3/TRBV12-4,TRBJ2-3,TGTGCCAGCGGTCCCCACCCCCTCACAGATACGCAGTATTTT,CASGPHPLTDTQYF
many,TRBD1,TRBV28,TRBJ2-7,TGTGCCAGCAGTACGGACAGGCCCGAGCAGTACTTC,CASSTDRPEQYF
many,.,TRBV30,TRBJ2-5,TGTGCCTGGAGTTTTTGGCGGGAGACCCAGTACTTC,CAWSFWRETQYF
few,.,TRBV5-1,TRBJ1-3,TGCGCCAGCAGCTGGGACGGTAGCTCTGGAAACACCATATATTTT,CASSWDGSSGNTIYF
many,.,TRBV5-1,TRBJ2-7,TGCGCCAGCACACGAGCAGGGGGAGGCGAGCAGTACTTC,CASTRAGGGEQYF
many,TRBD2,TRBV29-1,TRBJ2-7,TGCAGCGTCGGGACTAGCGGGAACTACGAGCAGTACTTC,CSVGTSGNYEQYF
.,TRBD2,TRBV18,TRBJ2-1,TGTGCCAGCTCACCTCAGCGGGAGAGCAATGAGCAGTTCTTC,CASSPQRESNEQFF
.,.,TRBV7-9,TRBJ1-4,TGTGCCAGCAGCTTCCCAGGGGAGAATGAAAAACTGTTTTTT,CASSFPGENEKLFF
many,.,TRBV28,TRBJ1-1,TGTGCCAGCAGCCCTCTGGGGGGCCGGATGAACACTGAAGCTTTCTTT,CASSPLGGRMNTEAFF
many,TRBD1,TRBV7-2,TRBJ2-5,TGTGCCAGCAGCTGGACAGGGTATGGAGAGACCCAGTACTTC,CASSWTGYGETQYF
many,.,TRBV28,TRBJ1-2,TGTGCCAGCAGTTTGGTGAATTATGGCTACACCTTC,CASSLVNYGYTF
many,.,TRBV30,TRBJ2-2,TGTGCCTGGACCCTCCATAGGGCCGGGGAGCTGTTTTTT,CAWTLHRAGELFF
many,.,TRBV28,TRBJ2-7,TGTGCCAGCAGTCCCACGGCCGCACAGGGCGAGCAGTACTTC,CASSPTAAQGEQYF
many,TRBD2,TRBV5-5,TRBJ2-7,TGTGCCAGCAGCGTGGGGACTAGCGTTGCCTCCTACGAGCAGTACTTC,CASSVGTSVASYEQYF
many,TRBD1,TRBV6-1,TRBJ1-1,TGTGCCAGCAGTGAGACAGGGGTGTACACTGAAGCTTTCTTT,CASSETGVYTEAFF
many,.,TRBV20-1,TRBJ1-1,TGCAGTGCTAGGGGGGCAGGGGCAGGGAACACTGAAGCTTTCTTT,CSARGAGAGNTEAFF
.,.,TRBV28,TRBJ1-1,TGTGCCAGCTCACCCAAGACGGGCCCGGTCGGCGCCTTCCTCAACACTGAAGCTTTCTTT,CASSPKTGPVGAFLNTEAFF
.,TRBD1,TRBV6-2/TRBV6-3,TRBJ1-1,TGTGCCAGCAGAGAGACCGGGACAGAAAACACTGAAGCTTTCTTT,CASRETGTENTEAFF
.,.,TRBV7-6,TRBJ1-6,TGTGCCAGCAGCCCCAGCGCTTCTTATAATTCACCCCTCCACTTT,CASSPSASYNSPLHF
few,TRBD2,TRBV27,TRBJ2-1,TGTGCCAGCAGACCCCCTAGCGGGAGCTACAATGAGCAGTTCTTC,CASRPPSGSYNEQFF
few,TRBD2,TRBV30,TRBJ2-1,TGTGCCTGGAGTGTAGCTAGCGGGATTAGGAATGAGCAGTTCTTC,CAWSVASGIRNEQFF
many,TRBD1,TRBV7-2,TRBJ2-3,TGTGCCAGCAGCTTAGCCGGGACAGGGGGCACAGATACGCAGTATTTT,CASSLAGTGGTDTQYF
many,.,TRBV5-1,TRBJ2-1,TGCGCCAGCAGCGCAGGGCTACGGGTCCTCACCTACAATGAGCAGTTCTTC,CASSAGLRVLTYNEQFF
few,.,TRBV7-9,TRBJ1-1,TGTGCCTCCAAGGGGTTGGTGACGACTGAAGCTCTCTTT,CASKGLVTTEALF
.,.,TRBV2,TRBJ2-5,TGTGCCAGCAGTGAGTCCCGGACAATAGCTCAAGAGACCCAGTACTTC,CASSESRTIAQETQYF
many,.,TRBV5-1,TRBJ1-4,TGCGCCAGCAGCTTGGCCGAACTTCCTGGTGAAAAACTGTTTTTT,CASSLAELPGEKLFF
.,.,TRBV7-2,TRBJ2-7,TGTGCCAGCAGCTTTGATCCTGGGGGCTACTACGAGCAGTACTTC,CASSFDPGGYYEQYF
few,.,TRBV10-1,TRBJ2-5,TGCGCCAGCAGTGAGAGAAAGGGGGTGTCAGAGACCCAGTACTTC,CASSERKGVSETQYF